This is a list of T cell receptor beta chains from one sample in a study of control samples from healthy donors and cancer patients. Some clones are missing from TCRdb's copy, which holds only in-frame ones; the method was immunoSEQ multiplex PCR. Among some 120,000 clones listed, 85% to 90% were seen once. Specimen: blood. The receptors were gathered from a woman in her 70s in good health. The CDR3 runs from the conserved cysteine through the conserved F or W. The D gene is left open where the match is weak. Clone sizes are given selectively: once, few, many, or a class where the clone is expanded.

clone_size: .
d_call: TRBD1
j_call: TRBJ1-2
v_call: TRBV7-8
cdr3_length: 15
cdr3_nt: TGTGCCAGCAGCCGCCGAGACAGGGTCGCCTATGGCTACACCTTC
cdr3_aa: CASSRRDRVAYGYTF

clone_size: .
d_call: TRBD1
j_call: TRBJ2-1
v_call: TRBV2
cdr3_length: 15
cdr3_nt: TGTGCCAGCAGTGCCATGGGACAGGCCTACAATGAGCAGTTCTTC
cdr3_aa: CASSAMGQAYNEQFF

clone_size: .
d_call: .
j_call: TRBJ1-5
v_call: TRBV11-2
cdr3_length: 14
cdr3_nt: TGTGCCAGCAGCCAGACGACAAGCAATCAGCCCCAGCATTTT
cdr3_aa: CASSQTTSNQPQHF

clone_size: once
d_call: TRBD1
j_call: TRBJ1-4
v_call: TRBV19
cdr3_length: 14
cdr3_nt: TGTGCCAGTAGTCTAGGACAGGGTAATGAAAAACTGTTTTTT
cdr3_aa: CASSLGQGNEKLFF

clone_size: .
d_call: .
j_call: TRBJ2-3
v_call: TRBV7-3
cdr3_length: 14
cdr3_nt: TGTGCCAGCAGCCCGGACAGATACACAGATACGCAGTATTTT
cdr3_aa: CASSPDRYTDTQYF

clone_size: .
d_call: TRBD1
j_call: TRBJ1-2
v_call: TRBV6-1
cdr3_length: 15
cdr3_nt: TGTGCCAGCAGTTCCCCAGGGACAGGGGTTTTGGGCTACACCTTC
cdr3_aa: CASSSPGTGVLGYTF

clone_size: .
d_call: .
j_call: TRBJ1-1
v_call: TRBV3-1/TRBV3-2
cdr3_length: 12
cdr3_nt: TGTGCCAGCAGCCAAGGAGGGGCTGAAGCTTTCTTT
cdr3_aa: CASSQGGAEAFF

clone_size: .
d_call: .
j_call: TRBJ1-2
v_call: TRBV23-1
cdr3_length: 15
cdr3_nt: TGCGCCAGCGGGGGGGCAGTCACCCCGAAAGATGGCTACACCTTC
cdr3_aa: CASGGAVTPKDGYTF

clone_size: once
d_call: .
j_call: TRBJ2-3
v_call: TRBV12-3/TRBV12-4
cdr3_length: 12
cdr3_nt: TGTGCCAGCAGTAGGGGGACAGATACGCAGTATTTT
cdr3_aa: CASSRGTDTQYF

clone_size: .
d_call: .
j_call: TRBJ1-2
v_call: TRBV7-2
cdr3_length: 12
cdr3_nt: TGTGCCAGCAGCTTAGAGGGTTATGGCTACACCTTC
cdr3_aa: CASSLEGYGYTF

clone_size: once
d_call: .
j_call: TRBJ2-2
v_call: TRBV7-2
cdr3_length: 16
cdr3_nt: TGTGCCAGCAGTTCGCCCAGGGGCCGTAATGGCGGGGAGCTGTTTTTT
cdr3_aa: CASSSPRGRNGGELFF

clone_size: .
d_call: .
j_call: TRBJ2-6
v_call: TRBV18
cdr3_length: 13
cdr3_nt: TGTGCCAGCTCCCCTACTGGGGCCAACGTCCTGACTTTC
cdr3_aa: CASSPTGANVLTF

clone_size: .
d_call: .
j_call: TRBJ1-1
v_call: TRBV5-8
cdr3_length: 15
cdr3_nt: TGTGCCAGCAGCCCGGGCCTTACAGAGAACACTGAAGCTTTCTTT
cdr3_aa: CASSPGLTENTEAFF

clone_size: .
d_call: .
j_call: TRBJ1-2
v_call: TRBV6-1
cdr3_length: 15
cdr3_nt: TGTGCCAGCAGTGAAATGCACACCTCTAACTATGGCTACACCTTC
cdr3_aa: CASSEMHTSNYGYTF

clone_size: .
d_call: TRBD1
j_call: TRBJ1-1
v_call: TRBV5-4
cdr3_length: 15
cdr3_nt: TGTGCCAGCAGCTCCTCCGGGACAGGGAGCGCTGAAGCTTTCTTT
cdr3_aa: CASSSSGTGSAEAFF

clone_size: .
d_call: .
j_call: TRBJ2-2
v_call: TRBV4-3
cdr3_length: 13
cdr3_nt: TGCGCCAGCAGCCACCAACTTGGGGGGGAGCTGTTTTTT
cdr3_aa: CASSHQLGGELFF

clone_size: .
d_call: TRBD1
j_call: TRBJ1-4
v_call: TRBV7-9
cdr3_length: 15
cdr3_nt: TGTGCCAGCAGCTTAGTCGGACAGGCGAATGAAAAACTGTTTTTT
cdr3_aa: CASSLVGQANEKLFF

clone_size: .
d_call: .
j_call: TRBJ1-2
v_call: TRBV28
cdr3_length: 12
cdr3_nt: TGTGCCAGCTCCCGGTCGGCATATGGCTACACCTTC
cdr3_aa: CASSRSAYGYTF

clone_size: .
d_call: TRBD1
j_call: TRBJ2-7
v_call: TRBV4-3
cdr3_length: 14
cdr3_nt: TGCGCCAGCAGCGCCGGGACAGGTAGCAACGAGCAGTACTTC
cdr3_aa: CASSAGTGSNEQYF

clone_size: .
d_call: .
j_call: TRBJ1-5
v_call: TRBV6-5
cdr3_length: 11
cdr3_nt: TGTGCCAGCGGGGACTATCAGCCCCAGCATTTT
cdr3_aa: CASGDYQPQHF

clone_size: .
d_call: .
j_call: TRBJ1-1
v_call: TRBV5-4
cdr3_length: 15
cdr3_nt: TGTGCCAGCAGCTTGGCCGGGGGCACGAACACTGAAGCTTTCTTT
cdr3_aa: CASSLAGGTNTEAFF

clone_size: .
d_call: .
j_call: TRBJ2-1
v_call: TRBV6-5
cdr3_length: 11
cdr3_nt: TGTGCCAGCAGGCTAGGAGGTGAGCAGTTCTTC
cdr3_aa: CASRLGGEQFF

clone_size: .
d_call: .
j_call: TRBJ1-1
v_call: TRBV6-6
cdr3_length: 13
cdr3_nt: TGTGCCAGCAGTTACGCTGGGACCACTGAAGCTTTCTTT
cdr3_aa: CASSYAGTTEAFF

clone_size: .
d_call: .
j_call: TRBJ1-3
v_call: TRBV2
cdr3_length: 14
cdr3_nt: TGTGCCAGCGATAGAGGTATCTCTGGAAACACCATATATTTT
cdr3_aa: CASDRGISGNTIYF

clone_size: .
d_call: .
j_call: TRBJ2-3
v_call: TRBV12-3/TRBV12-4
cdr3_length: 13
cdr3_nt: TGTGCCAGCAGTCCCAGGTTCGGAGATACGCAGTATTTT
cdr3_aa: CASSPRFGDTQYF

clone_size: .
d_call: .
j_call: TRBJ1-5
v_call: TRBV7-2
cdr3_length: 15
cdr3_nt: TGTGCCAGCAGCTTACAGGGTATAGGCAATCAGCCCCAGCATTTT
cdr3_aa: CASSLQGIGNQPQHF

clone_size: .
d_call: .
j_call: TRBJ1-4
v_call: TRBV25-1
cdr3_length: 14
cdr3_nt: TGTGCCAGCAGTCTGGGCAGGGATAATGAAAAACTGTTTTTT
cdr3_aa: CASSLGRDNEKLFF

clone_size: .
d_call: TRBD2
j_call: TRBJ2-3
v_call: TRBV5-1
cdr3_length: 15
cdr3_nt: TGCGCCAGCAGCCCGACTAGCGGGAGCACAGATACGCAGTATTTT
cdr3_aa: CASSPTSGSTDTQYF

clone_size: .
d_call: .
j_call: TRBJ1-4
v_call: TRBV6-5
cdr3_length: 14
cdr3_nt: TGTGCCAGCAGACGGGGGTCAGCTAATGAAAAACTGTTTTTT
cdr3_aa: CASRRGSANEKLFF

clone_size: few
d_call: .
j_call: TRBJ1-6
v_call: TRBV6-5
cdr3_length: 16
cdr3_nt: TGTGCCAGCAGTTACCGCTTCGGCGGGGCCGATTCACCCCTCCACTTT
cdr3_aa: CASSYRFGGADSPLHF

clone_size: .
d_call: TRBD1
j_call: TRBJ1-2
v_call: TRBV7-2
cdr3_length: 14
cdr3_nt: TGTGCCAGCAGCTTATCCCCGGACAGGGACGGCTACACCTTC
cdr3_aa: CASSLSPDRDGYTF

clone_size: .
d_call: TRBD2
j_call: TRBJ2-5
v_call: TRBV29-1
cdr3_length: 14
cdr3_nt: TGCAGCTCCCAGGCGGGGGGCCGTTGGGAGACCCAGTACTTC
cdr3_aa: CSSQAGGRWETQYF